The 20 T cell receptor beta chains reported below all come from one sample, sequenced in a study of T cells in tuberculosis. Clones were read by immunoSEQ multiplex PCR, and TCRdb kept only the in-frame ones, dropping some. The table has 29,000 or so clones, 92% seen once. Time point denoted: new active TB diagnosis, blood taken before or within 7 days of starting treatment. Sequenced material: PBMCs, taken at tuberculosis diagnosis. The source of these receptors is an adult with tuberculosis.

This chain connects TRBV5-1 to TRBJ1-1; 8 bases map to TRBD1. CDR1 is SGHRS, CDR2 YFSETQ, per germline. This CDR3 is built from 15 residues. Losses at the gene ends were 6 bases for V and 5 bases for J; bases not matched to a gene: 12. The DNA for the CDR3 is TGCGCCAGCATCCTAGGACAGGGTGGAGTGACTGAAGCTTTCTTT. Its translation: CASILGQGGVTEAFF. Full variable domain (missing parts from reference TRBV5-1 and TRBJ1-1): KAGVTQTPRYLIKTRGQQVTLSCSPISGHRSVSWYQQTPGQGLQFLFEYFSETQRNKGNFPGRFSGRQFSNSRSEMNVSTLELGDSALYLCASILGQGGVTEAFFGQGTRLTVV.

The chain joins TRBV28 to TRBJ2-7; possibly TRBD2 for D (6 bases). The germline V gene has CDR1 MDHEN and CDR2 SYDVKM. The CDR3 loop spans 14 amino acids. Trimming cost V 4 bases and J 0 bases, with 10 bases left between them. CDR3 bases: TGTGCCAGCAGTTACCCGGGGGACTCCTACGAGCAGTACTTC. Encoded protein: CASSYPGDSYEQYF. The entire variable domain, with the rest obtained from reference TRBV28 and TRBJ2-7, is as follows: DVKVTQSSRYLVKRTGEKVFLECVQDMDHENMFWYRQDPGLGLRLIYFSYDVKMKEKGDIPEGYSVSREKKERFSLILESASTNQTSMYLCASSYPGDSYEQYFGPGTRLTVT.

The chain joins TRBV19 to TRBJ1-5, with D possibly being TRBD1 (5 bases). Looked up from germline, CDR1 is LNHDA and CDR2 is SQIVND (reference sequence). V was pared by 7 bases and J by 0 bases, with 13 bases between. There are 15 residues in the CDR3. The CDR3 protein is CASNTQVSSNQPQHF. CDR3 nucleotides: TGTGCCAGTAATACACAGGTCTCTAGCAATCAGCCCCAGCATTTT.

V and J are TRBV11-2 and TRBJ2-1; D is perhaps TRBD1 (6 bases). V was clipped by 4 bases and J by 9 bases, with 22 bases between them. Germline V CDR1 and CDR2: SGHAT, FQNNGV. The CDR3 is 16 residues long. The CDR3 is CASSSRAGVSMGEQFF. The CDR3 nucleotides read TGTGCCAGCAGCTCCCGCGCAGGGGTTAGCATGGGTGAGCAGTTCTTC. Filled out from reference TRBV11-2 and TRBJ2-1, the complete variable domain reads EAGVAQSPRYKIIEKRQSVAFWCNPISGHATLYWYQQILGQGPKLLIQFQNNGVVDDSQLPKDRFSAERLKGVDSTLKIQPAKLEDSAVYLCASSSRAGVSMGEQFFGPGTRLTVL.

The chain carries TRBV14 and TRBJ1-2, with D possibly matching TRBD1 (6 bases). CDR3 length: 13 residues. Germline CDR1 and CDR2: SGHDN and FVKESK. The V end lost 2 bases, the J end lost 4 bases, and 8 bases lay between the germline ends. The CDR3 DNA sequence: TGTGCCAGCAGCCAACAGGGGAGCTATGGCTACACCTTC. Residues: CASSQQGSYGYTF.

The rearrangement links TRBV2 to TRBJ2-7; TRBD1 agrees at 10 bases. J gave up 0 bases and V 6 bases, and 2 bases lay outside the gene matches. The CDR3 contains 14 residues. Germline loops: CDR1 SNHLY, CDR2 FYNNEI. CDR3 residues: CASSRDRGSYEQYF. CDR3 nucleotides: TGTGCCAGCAGCCGGGACAGGGGCTCCTACGAGCAGTACTTC.

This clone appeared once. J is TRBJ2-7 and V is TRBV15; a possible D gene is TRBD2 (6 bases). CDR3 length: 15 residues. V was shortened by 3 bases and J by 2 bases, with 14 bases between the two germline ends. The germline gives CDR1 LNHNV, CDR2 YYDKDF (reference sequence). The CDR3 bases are TGTGCCACCAGCAGTACTGGTAGCGGAACCTACGAGCAGTACTTC. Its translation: CATSSTGSGTYEQYF. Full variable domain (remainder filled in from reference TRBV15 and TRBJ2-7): DAMVIQNPRYQVTQFGKPVTLSCSQTLNHNVMYWYQQKSSQAPKLLFHYYDKDFNNEADTPDNFQSRRPNTSFCFLDIRSPGLGDTAMYLCATSSTGSGTYEQYFGPGTRLTVT.

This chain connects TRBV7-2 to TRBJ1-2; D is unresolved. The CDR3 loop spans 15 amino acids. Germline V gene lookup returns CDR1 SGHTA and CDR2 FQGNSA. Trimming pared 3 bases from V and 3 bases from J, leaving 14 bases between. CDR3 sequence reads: CASSFRRGRDYGYTF. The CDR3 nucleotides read TGTGCCAGCAGCTTTAGGCGCGGGAGGGACTATGGCTACACCTTC.

The CDR3 loop reads CAISEDRERFMEQFF. The CDR3 DNA follows: TGTGCCATCAGTGAGGACCGGGAGCGGTTTATGGAGCAGTTCTTC. This chain connects TRBV10-3 to TRBJ2-1, with a weak D call TRBD2 (6 bases). V was trimmed by 2 bases and J by 10 bases, leaving 18 bases between them. Germline values: CDR1 ENHRY, CDR2 SYGVKD. This CDR3 spans 15 amino acids.

The CDR3 nucleotides are TGTGCCATCCCCCTCCGGGCTAGCGGGAAATACGAGCAGTACTTC. This gives the protein CAIPLRASGKYEQYF. The V and J genes are TRBV28 and TRBJ2-7, with 9 nucleotides matching TRBD2. CDR1 and CDR2 from the germline V gene are MDHEN and SYDVKM. The CDR3 loop spans 15 amino acids. The trim removed 10 bases at V and 4 bases at J, leaving 14 bases unmatched.

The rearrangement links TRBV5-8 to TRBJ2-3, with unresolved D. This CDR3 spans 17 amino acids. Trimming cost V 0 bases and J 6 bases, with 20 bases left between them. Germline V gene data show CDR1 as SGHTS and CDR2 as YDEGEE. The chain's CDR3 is CASSLAPVQLTRDTQYF. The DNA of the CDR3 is TGTGCCAGCAGCTTGGCCCCCGTGCAGTTGACACGCGATACGCAGTATTTT.

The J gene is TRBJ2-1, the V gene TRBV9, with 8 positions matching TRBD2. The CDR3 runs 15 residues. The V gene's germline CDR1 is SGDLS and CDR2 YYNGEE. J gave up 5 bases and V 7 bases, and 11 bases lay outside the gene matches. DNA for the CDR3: TGTGCCAGCCAGCAAGGAATAGCGGGAAACAATGAGCAGTTCTTC. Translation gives CASQQGIAGNNEQFF.

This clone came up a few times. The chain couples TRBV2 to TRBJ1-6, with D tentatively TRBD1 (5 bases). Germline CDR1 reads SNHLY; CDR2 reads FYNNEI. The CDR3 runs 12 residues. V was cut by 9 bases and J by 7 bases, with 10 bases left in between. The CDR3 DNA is TGTGCCAGAGGGGAGGGGAATTCACCCCTCCACTTT. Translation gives CARGEGNSPLHF.

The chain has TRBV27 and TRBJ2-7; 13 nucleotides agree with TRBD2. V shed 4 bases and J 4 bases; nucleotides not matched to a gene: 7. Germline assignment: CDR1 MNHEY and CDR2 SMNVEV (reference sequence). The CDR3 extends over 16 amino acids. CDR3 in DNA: TGTGCCAGCAGTTACTCGAGGGGACTAGCGGGGTACGAGCAGTACTTC. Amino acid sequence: CASSYSRGLAGYEQYF.

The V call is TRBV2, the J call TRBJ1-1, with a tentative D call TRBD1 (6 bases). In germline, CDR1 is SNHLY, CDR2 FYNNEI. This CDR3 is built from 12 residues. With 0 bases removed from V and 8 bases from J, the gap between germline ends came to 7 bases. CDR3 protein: CASSEAGHEAFF. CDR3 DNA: TGTGCCAGCAGTGAAGCGGGACACGAAGCTTTCTTT.

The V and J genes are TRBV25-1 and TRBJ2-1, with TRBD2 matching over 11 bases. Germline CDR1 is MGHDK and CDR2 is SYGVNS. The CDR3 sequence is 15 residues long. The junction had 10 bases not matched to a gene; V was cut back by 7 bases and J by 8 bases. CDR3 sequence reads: CASTLSGSGRDEQFF. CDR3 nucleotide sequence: TGTGCCAGCACCCTCTCGGGTAGCGGGAGGGATGAGCAGTTCTTC.

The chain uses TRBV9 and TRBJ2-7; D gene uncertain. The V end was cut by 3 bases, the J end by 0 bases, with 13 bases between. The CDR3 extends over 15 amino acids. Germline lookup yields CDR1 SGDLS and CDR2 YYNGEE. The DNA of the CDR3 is TGTGCCAGCAGCGCAGATCCCTGGAGCTCCTACGAGCAGTACTTC. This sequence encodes CASSADPWSSYEQYF.

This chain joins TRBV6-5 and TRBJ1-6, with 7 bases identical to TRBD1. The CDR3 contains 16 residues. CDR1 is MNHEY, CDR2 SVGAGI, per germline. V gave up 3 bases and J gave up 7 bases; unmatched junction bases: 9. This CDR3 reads CASSYSRDSTNSPLHF. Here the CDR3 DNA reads TGTGCCAGCAGTTATTCCCGGGACAGCACAAATTCACCCCTCCACTTT.

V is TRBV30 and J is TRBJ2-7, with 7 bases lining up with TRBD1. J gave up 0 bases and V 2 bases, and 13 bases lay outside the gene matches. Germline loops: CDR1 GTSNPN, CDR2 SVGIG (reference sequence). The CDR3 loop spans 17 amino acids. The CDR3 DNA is TGTGCCTGGAGTTTAGGCACTATCACAGGGGTCTCCTACGAGCAGTACTTC. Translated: CAWSLGTITGVSYEQYF.

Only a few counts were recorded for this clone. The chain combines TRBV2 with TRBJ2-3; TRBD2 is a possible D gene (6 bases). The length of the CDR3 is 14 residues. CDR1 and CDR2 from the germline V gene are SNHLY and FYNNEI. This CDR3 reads CATRGGASTDTQYF. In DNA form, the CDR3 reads TGTGCGACCAGAGGCGGGGCTAGCACAGATACGCAGTATTTT.